Reported below is one T cell receptor (beta chain). Antigen unknown. The CDR3 runs to 19 residues. The germline CDR1 and CDR2 sequences are SGHAT and FQDESV (reference sequence). The trim removed 5 bases at V and 1 base at J, leaving 18 bases unmatched. This specimen comes from a study of identical twins. The study, taken as a whole, reports: Interpretation of the results relied on cross-sectional statistical analysis and not on following the same donors.

MiXCR, run by TCRdb on the 5' RACE reads, gives a single entry per CDR3 protein. Of around 490,000 distinct CDR3 sequences listed, more than 20% are singletons. This sample also appeared in a second study, on yellow fever vaccine responses in identical twins.

Sequencing was carried out using CD4+ T cells sorted from blood. This chain links TRBV11-1 with TRBJ1-1; 8 nucleotides line up with TRBD1. The TCR was taken from a woman under 30 in good health. The CDR3 sequence is CASSIPTRGREIRNTEAFF. In nucleotides, the CDR3 is TGTGCCAGCAGCATACCGACCAGGGGGCGGGAAATAAGGAACACTGAAGCTTTCTTT.